This paragraph covers one TCR beta chain sequence. Profiled with immunoSEQ multiplex PCR; TCRdb holds only in-frame clones, not every one. The sample consists of hundreds of thousands of clones, approximately 79% of them appearing once. The ends lost 4 bases at V and 5 bases at J; junction bases unmatched: 10. The germline CDR1 and CDR2 sequences are LNHDA and SQIVND (reference sequence). The CDR3 is 15 amino acids. The data are from a study of shared clonotypes between healthy human individuals. V and J are TRBV19 and TRBJ2-5; 7 positions agree with TRBD2. The sample was memory CD4+ T cells sorted from blood. As to subset: CD45RA-negative fraction. The clonotype was recovered from a woman in her 30s in good health. The CDR3 DNA is TGTGCCAGTAGTACCAGTTCGAGCGGGAAGGAGACCCAGTACTTC. Translation gives CASSTSSSGKETQYF.